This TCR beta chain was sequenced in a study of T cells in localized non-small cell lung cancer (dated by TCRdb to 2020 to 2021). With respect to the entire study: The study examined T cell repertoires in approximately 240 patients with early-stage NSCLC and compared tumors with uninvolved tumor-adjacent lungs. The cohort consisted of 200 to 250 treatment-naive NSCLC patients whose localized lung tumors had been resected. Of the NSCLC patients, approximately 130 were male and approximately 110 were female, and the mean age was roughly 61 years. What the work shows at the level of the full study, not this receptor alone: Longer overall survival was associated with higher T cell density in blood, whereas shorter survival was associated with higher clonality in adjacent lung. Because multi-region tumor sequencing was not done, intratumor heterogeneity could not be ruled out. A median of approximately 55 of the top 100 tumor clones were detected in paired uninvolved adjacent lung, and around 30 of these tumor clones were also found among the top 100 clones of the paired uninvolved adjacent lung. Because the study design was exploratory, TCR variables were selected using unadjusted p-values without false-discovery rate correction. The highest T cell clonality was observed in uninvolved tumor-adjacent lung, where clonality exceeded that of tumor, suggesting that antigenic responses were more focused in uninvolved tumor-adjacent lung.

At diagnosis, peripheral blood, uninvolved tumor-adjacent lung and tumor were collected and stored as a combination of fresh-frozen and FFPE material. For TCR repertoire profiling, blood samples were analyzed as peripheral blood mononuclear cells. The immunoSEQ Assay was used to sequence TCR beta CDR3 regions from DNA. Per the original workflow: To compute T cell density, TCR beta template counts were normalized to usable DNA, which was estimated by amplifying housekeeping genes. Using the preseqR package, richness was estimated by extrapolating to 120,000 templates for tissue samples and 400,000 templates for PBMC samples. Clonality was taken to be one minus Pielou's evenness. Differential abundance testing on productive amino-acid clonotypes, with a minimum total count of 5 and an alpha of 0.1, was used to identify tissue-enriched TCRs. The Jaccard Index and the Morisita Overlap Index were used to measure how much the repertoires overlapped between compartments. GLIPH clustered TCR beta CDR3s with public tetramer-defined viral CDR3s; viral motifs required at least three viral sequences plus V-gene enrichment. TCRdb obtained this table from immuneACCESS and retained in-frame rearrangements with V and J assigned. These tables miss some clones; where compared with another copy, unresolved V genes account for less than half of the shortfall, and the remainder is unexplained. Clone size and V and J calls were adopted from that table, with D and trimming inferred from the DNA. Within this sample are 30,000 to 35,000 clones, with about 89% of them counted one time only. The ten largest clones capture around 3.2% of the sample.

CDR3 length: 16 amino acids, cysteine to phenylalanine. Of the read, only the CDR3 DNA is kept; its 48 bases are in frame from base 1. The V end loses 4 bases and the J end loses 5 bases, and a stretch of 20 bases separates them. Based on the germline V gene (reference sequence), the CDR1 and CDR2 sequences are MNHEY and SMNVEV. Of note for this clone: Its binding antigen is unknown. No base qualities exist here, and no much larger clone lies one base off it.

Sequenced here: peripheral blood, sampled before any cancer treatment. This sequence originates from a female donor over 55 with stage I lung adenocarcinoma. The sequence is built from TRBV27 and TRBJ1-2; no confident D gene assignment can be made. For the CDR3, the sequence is CASSSNQLADTYGYTF. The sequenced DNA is TGTGCCAGCAGTTCAAACCAACTCGCCGATACGTATGGCTACACCTTC.